This TCR beta chain appears in the sequencing data of a study of OX40 agonist ivuxolimab in advanced cancers. The assay was immunoSEQ multiplex PCR, and TCRdb's table has in-frame clones only and misses some. The sample consists of 75,000 to 95,000 clones, more than 80% of them appearing once. CDR1 is SGHDT, CDR2 YYEEEE, per germline. V was pared by 2 bases and J by 7 bases, with 9 bases between. There are 12 residues in the CDR3. The TCR comes from an adult with an advanced solid tumor such as melanoma, head and neck, liver or kidney cancer. Here the sequenced sample was CD4+ or CD8+ T cells sorted from blood, taken in a trial of the OX40 agonist ivuxolimab. The rearrangement uses TRBV5-6 and TRBJ1-2; D gene unclear. The DNA of the CDR3 is TGTGCCAGCAGCTTTTCGAACGGTGGCTACACCTTC. Translated: CASSFSNGGYTF.